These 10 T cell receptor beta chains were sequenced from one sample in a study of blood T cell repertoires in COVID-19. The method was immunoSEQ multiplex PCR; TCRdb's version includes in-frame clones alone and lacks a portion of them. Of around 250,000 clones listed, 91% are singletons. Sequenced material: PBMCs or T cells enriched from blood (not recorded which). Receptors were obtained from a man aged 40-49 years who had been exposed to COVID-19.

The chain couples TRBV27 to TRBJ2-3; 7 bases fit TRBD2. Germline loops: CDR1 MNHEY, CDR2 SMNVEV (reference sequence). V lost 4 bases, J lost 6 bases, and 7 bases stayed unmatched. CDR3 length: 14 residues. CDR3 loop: CASSYRTSVDTQYF. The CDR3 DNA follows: TGTGCCAGCAGTTATCGGACTAGTGTTGATACGCAGTATTTT.

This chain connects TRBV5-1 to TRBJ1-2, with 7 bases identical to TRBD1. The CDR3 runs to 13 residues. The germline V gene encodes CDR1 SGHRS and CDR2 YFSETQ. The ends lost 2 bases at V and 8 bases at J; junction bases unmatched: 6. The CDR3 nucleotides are TGCGCCAGCAGCTTAACAGGGGTTGAAGGCTACACCTTC. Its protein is CASSLTGVEGYTF.

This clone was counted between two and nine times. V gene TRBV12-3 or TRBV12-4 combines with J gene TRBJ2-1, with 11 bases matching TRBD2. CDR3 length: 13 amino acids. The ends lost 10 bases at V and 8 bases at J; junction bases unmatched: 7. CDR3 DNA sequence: TGTGCCACCAGACTAGCGGGAATGGATGAGCAGTTCTTC. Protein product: CATRLAGMDEQFF.

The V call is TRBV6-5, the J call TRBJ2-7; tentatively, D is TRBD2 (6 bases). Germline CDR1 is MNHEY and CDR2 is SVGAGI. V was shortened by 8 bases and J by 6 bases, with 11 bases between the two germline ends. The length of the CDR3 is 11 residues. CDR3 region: CASGLGGEQYF. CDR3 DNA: TGTGCCAGCGGACTGGGGGGCGAGCAGTACTTC.

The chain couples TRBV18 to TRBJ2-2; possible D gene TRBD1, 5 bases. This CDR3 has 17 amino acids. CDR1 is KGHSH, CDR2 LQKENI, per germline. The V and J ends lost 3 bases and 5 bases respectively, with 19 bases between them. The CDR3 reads CASSPAVRVPGTGELFF. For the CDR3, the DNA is TGTGCCAGCTCACCGGCGGTCAGGGTCCCAGGGACCGGGGAGCTGTTTTTT.

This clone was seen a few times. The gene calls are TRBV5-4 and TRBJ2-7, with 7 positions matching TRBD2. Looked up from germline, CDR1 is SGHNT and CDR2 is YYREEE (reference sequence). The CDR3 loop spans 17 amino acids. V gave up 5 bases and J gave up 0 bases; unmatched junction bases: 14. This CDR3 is CASRGTSTSDSSYEQYF. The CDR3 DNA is TGTGCCAGCAGGGGAACCTCAACTAGCGATAGCTCCTACGAGCAGTACTTC. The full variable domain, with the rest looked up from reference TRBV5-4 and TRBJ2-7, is ETGVTQSPTHLIKTRGQQVTLRCSSQSGHNTVSWYQQALGQGPQFIFQYYREEENGRGNFPPRFSGLQFPNYSSELNVNALELDDSALYLCASRGTSTSDSSYEQYFGPGTRLTVT.

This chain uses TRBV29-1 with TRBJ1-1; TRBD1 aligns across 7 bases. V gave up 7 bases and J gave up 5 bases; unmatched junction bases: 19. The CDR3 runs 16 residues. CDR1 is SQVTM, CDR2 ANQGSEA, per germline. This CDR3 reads CSGTVGGGGINTEAFF. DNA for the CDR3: TGCAGCGGTACGGTTGGAGGGGGCGGAATTAATACTGAAGCTTTCTTT.

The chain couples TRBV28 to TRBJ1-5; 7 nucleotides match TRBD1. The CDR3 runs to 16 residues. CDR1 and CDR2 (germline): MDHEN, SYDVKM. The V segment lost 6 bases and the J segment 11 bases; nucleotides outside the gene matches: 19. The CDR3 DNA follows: TGTGCCAGCAGCTACTACCCCGGGACAGTCGAAAGGGCCCAGCATTTT. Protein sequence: CASSYYPGTVERAQHF.

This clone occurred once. CDR3 DNA: TGTGCCAGCAGCCCTACCTACCGGACTGGGAACACAGATACGCAGTATTTT. Residues: CASSPTYRTGNTDTQYF. The V call is TRBV11-2, the J call TRBJ2-3, with a weak D call TRBD2 (5 bases). V gave up 5 bases and J gave up 2 bases, with 20 bases separating them. The CDR3 length is 17 residues. Germline-derived CDR1 and CDR2 are SGHAT and FQNNGV.

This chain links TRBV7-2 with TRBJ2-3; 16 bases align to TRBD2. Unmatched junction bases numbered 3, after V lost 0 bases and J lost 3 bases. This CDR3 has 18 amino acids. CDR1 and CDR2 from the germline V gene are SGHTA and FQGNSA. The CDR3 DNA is TGTGCCAGCAGCTTAGCCCCGGGACTAGCGGGAGGGACAGATACGCAGTATTTT. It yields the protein CASSLAPGLAGGTDTQYF.